This T cell receptor (beta chain) was sequenced in a study of circulating tumor DNA in untreated peripheral T-cell lymphoma (dated by TCRdb to the early 2020s). Beyond this particular receptor, the publication reports: Tumor-specific clonotypes were identified in about 77% of patients, from 85% to 90% of baseline tissues and about 64% of baseline serum samples.

Receptor libraries were prepared by the immunoSEQ multiplex PCR assay. In TCRdb, the immuneACCESS table is reduced to in-frame sequences with V and J assigned. These tables do not hold every clone; where another copy was compared, an unresolved V gene accounts for under half, and the others remain unexplained. Counted in this sample were about 6,600 clones; 62% of them appeared once. The top ten clones comprise under 60% of the sample. Spanning cysteine to phenylalanine, the CDR3 consists of 15 amino acids. Left in the record is the CDR3 DNA by itself, 45 bases read in frame from the first base. As to this clone: Which antigen it targets is not known. Per-nucleotide qualities are absent, and no much larger clonotype sits a single base away.

To identify tumor-specific TCR clonotypes, tumor tissue taken at baseline, before any treatment, was sequenced. To monitor patients with peripheral T-cell lymphoma who were getting frontline treatment on a trial, the study applied next-generation sequencing to T-cell receptor sequences. The sequenced material came from tumor tissue. This clonotype was obtained from a human donor with peripheral T-cell lymphoma. The V gene is TRBV12-1 and the J gene is TRBJ1-3; the D segment call TRBD1 is taken from the table without a DNA check. TRBV12-1 corresponds to a pseudogene. The nucleotide sequence is TGTGCCAGCAGCTTGTTGGGGACATACGGAAACACCATATATTTT. It translates to CASSLLGTYGNTIYF.